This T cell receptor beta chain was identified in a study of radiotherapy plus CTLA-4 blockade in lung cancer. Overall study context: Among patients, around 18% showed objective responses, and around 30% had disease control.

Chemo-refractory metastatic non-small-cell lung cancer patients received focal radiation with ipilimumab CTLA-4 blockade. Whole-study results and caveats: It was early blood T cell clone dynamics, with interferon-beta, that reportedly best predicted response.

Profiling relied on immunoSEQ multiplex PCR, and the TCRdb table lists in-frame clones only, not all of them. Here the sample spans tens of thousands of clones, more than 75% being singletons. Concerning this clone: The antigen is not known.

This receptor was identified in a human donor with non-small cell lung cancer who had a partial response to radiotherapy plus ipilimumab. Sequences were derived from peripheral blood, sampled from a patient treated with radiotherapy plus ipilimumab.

For the CDR3, the DNA is TGTGCCAGCAGCTGGGTCGGGGGGCACTACGAGCAGTACGTC. It yields the protein CASSWVGGHYEQYV. The V and J genes are TRBV5-8 and TRBJ2-7; D is possibly TRBD2 (7 bases). CDR3 length: 14 residues. V was trimmed by 3 bases and J by 3 bases, leaving 13 bases between them. CDR1 is SGHTS and CDR2 is YDEGEE in the germline V gene.